This TCR beta chain stems from a study of T cell repertoires in cytomegalovirus infection. Study in general: Used in the study were CMV epitopes, some recently identified and HLA-C-restricted, others well-studied and HLA-B-restricted. Indications of both CMV infection and matching HLA type were provided by public TCR beta signatures. Study-wide results and limits: In two of eight donors, the top clonotype was HLA-C-restricted CMV-specific.

The CDR3 sequence is 16 residues long. The V end was cut by 5 bases, the J end by 6 bases, with 19 bases between. The V gene's germline CDR1 is SNHLY and CDR2 FYNNEI. Details on this clonotype: Its antigen is still unknown.

TCRdb passed the reads through MiXCR, listing each CDR3 protein once. The table lists 550,000 to 850,000 distinct CDR3 sequences, 33% of them singletons. This specimen was cultured PBMCs, taken from culture after CMV antigen stimulation. The receptor was isolated from a human donor in good health (CMV status not recorded). Some clones in this sample may be carry-over from other donors' samples. This sequence joins TRBV2 and TRBJ1-4; tentatively, D is TRBD1 (5 bases). CDR3 protein: CASSTTVRVIDEKLFF. In nucleotides, the CDR3 is TGTGCCAGCAGTACGACAGTGAGGGTGATCGATGAAAAACTGTTTTTT.